The source of this T cell receptor (beta chain) is a study of T cell responses to AZD1222 COVID-19 vaccine. General observations from the study: Spike-spanning, vaccine-associated CD4 TCRs were dominant at 160-218 and 743-854. Among those given AZD1222, only five or six were seropositive at baseline. Reportedly, close to half of spike-specific TCRs are directed against unmutated variant regions.

As to this clone: The antigen is unknown.

Sequenced by immunoSEQ multiplex PCR; TCRdb stores in-frame clones only, minus some. The repertoire holds over 100,000 clones, 86% seen once, with about 12% in the top ten. Germline CDR1 and CDR2: MDHEN and SYDVKM. V shed 5 bases, J shed 3 bases, and the junction held 7 bases outside the gene matches. The length of the CDR3 is 15 residues. The source is an adult in good health. The starting material was peripheral blood, obtained on day 0 of AZD1222 vaccination. The chain combines TRBV28 with TRBJ1-5; 7 bases line up with TRBD1. The CDR3 here is CASSLGTENNQPQHF. The CDR3 nucleotides are TGTGCCAGCAGTCTGGGGACAGAGAACAATCAGCCCCAGCATTTT.